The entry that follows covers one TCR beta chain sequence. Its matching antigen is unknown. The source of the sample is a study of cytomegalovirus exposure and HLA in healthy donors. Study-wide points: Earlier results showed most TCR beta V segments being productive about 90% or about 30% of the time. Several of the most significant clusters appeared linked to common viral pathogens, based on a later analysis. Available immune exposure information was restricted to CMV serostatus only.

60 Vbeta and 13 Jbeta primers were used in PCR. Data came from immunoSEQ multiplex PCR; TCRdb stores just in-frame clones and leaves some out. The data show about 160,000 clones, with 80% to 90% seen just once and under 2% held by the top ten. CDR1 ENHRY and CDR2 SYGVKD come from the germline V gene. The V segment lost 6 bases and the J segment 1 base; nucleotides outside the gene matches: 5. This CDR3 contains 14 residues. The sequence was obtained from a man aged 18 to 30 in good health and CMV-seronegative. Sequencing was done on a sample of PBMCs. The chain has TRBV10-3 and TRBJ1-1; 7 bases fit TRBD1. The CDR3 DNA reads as TGTGCCATCAGGGGGACAGCTTGGAACACTGAAGCTTTCTTT. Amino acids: CAIRGTAWNTEAFF.